The clone carrying this T cell receptor (beta chain) was seen more than once but under ten times. These data come from a study of identical twins. This CDR3 has 16 residues. Trimming stripped 0 bases from V and 3 bases from J, with 15 bases between. CDR1 MNHEY and CDR2 SVGAGI come from the germline V gene. Via MiXCR, TCRdb re-called the 5' RACE reads, giving one row per CDR3 protein. This table holds 450,000 to 600,000 distinct CDR3 sequences, 20% to 25% found once. These data are also associated with another study on yellow fever vaccine responses in identical twins.

The receptor was isolated from a young woman in good health. This chain connects TRBV6-5 to TRBJ2-7; a possible D gene is TRBD1 (6 bases). The sequenced sample consisted of CD4+ T cells sorted from blood. The CDR3 coding sequence is TGTGCCAGCAGTTACTCCTACCGGGACACCCACTACGAGCAGTACGTC. As protein: CASSYSYRDTHYEQYV.